This T cell receptor (beta chain) was profiled in a study of human T cells and chemical hapten exposure. Looked up from germline, CDR1 is MGHRA and CDR2 is YSYEKL. The CDR3 has 18 amino acids. Trimming removed 4 bases from V and 0 bases from J; junction bases left unmatched: 10. RNA extraction used unfractionated whole blood as the source of total RNA. Comment on this clonotype: Antigen: not known.

Unique molecular identifiers were attached to individual cDNA molecules during library preparation. Per the original methods: Counting gave a median of roughly 100,000 TCRs per sample, with values ranging from roughly 20,000 to 750,000. TCRdb reprocessed the 5' RACE reads with MiXCR, giving one entry per CDR3 protein. TCRdb assigned the V and J calls; the authors' analysis was not used. The sample comprises 100,000 to 120,000 distinct CDR3 sequences, around 20% of which are singletons, and 2.5% to 3% rests with the top ten. Findings of the study overall: After DPC sensitization, TCRs above 1 in 1000 frequency showed no change.

This receptor was obtained from a human donor in good health. The chain has TRBV4-1 and TRBJ2-7; 12 nucleotides match TRBD2. The CDR3 is CASSPGLAGPKSSYEQYF. CDR3 DNA sequence: TGCGCCAGCAGCCCCGGACTAGCGGGGCCCAAGAGCTCCTACGAGCAGTACTTC.